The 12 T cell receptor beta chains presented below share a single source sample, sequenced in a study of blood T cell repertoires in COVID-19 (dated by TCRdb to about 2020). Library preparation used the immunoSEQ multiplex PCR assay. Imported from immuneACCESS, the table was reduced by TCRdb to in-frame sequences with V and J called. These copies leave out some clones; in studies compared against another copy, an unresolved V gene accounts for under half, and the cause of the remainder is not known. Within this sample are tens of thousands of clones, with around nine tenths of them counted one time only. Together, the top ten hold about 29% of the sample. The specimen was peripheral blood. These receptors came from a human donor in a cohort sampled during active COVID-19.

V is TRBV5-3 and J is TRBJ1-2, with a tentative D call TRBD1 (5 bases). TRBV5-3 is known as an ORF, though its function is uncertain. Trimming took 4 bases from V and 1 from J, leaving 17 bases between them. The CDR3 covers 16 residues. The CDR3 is CARSPDRIRINYGYTF. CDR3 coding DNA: TGTGCCAGAAGCCCCGACAGAATAAGAATTAACTATGGCTACACCTTC.

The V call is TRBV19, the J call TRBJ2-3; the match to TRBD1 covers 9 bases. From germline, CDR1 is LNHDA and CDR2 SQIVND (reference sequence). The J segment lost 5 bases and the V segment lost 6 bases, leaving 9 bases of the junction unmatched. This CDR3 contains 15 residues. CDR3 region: CASRQQGAQRDTQYF. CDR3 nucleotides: TGTGCCAGTAGGCAACAGGGGGCGCAGAGAGATACGCAGTATTTT.

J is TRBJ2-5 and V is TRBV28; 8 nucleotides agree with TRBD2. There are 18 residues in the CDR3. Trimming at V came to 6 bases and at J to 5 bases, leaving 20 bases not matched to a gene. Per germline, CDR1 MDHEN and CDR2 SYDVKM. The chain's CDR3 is CASRPRGRGSGGRETQYF. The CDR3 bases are TGTGCCAGCAGGCCTCGCGGAAGAGGAAGCGGGGGCCGGGAGACCCAGTACTTC.

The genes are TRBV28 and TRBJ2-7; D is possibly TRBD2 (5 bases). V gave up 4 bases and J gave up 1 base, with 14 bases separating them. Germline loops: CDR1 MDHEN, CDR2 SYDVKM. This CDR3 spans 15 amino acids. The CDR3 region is CASSYNGVLSYEQYF. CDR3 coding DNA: TGTGCCAGCAGTTACAACGGGGTACTATCCTACGAGCAGTACTTC.

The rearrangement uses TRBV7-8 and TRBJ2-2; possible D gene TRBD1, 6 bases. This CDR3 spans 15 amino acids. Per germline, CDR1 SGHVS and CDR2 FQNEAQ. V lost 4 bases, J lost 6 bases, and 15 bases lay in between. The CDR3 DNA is TGTGCCAGCAGCTCACAGGGAGTTTTCGCCGGGGAGCTGTTTTTT. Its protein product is CASSSQGVFAGELFF.

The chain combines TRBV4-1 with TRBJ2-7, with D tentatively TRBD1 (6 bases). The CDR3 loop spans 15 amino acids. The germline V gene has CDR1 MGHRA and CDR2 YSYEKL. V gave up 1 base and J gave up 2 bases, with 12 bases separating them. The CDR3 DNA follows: TGCGCCAGCAGCCAAGTTAGAAGGGGGACCTACGAGCAGTACTTC. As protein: CASSQVRRGTYEQYF.

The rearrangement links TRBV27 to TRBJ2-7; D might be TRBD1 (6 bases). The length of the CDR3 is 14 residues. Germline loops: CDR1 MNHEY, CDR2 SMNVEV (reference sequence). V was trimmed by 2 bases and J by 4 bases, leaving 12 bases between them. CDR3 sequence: CASSLKQQGYEQYF. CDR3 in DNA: TGTGCCAGCAGTTTAAAACAACAGGGATACGAGCAGTACTTC.

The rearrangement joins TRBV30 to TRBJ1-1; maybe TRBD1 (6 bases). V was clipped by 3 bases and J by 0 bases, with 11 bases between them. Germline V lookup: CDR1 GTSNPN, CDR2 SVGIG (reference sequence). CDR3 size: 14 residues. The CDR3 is CAWSVTGMNTEAFF. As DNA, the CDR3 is TGTGCCTGGAGCGTTACAGGGATGAACACTGAAGCTTTCTTT. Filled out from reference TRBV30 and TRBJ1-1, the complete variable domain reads SQTIHQWPATLVQPVGSPLSLECTVEGTSNPNLYWYRQAAGRGLQLLFYSVGIGQISSEVPQNLSASRPQDRQFILSSKKLLLSDSGFYLCAWSVTGMNTEAFFGQGTRLTVV.

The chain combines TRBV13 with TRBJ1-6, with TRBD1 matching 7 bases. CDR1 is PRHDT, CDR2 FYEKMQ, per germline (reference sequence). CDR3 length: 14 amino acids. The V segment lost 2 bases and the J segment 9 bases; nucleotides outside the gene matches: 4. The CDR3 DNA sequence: TGTGCCAGCAGCTTAAGGACAGGTGGTTCACCCCTCCACTTT. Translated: CASSLRTGGSPLHF.

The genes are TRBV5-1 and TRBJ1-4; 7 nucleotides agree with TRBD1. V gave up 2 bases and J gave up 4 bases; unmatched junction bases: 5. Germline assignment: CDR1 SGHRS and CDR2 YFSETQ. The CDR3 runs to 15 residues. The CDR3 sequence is CASSLSQGDNEKLFF. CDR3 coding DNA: TGCGCCAGCAGCTTAAGTCAGGGGGATAATGAAAAACTGTTTTTT. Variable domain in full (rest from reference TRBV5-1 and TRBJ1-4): KAGVTQTPRYLIKTRGQQVTLSCSPISGHRSVSWYQQTPGQGLQFLFEYFSETQRNKGNFPGRFSGRQFSNSRSEMNVSTLELGDSALYLCASSLSQGDNEKLFFGSGTQLSVL.

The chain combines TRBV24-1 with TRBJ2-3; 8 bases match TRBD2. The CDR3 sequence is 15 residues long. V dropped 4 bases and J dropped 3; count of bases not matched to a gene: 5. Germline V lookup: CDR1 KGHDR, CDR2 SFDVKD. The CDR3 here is CATSETGGPTDTQYF. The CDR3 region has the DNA TGTGCCACCAGTGAGACGGGAGGGCCGACAGATACGCAGTATTTT.

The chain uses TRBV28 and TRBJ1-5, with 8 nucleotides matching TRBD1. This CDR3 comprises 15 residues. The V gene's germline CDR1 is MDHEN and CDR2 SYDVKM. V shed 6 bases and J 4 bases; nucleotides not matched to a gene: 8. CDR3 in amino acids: CASRVDDRGNQPQHF. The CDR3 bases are TGTGCCAGCAGGGTCGACGACAGGGGTAATCAGCCCCAGCATTTT. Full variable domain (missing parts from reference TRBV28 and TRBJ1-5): DVKVTQSSRYLVKRTGEKVFLECVQDMDHENMFWYRQDPGLGLRLIYFSYDVKMKEKGDIPEGYSVSREKKERFSLILESASTNQTSMYLCASRVDDRGNQPQHFGDGTRLSIL.